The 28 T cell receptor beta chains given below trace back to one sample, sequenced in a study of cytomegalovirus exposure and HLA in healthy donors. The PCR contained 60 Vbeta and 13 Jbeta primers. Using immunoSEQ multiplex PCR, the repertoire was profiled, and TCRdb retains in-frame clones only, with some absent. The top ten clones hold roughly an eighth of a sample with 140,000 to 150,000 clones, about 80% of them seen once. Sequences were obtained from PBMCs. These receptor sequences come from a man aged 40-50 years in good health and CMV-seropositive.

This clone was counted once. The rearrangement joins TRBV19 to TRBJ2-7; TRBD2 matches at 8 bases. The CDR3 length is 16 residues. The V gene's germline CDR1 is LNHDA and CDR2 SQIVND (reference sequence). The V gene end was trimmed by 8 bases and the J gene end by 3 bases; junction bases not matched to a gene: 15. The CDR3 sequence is CASSIREGPLVYEQYF. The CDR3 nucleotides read TGTGCCAGTTCAATTCGGGAGGGCCCTCTAGTCTACGAGCAGTACTTC.

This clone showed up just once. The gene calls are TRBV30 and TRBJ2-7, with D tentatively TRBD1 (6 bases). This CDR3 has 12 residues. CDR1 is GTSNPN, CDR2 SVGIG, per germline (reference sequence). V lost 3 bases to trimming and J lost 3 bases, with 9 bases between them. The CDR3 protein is CAWSPQGYEQYF. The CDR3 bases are TGTGCCTGGAGCCCACAGGGCTACGAGCAGTACTTC. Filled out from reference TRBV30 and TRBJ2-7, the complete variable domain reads SQTIHQWPATLVQPVGSPLSLECTVEGTSNPNLYWYRQAAGRGLQLLFYSVGIGQISSEVPQNLSASRPQDRQFILSSKKLLLSDSGFYLCAWSPQGYEQYFGPGTRLTVT.

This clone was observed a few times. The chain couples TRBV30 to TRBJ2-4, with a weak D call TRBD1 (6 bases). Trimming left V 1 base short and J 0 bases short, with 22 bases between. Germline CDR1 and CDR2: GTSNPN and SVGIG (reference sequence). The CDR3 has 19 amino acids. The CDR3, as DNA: TGTGCCTGGAGTGAGCCCCCCTACAGGGTGGGTCTAGCCAAAAACATTCAGTACTTC. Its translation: CAWSEPPYRVGLAKNIQYF.

This chain's CDR3 is CASSRRDRDRTLVTGELFF. The CDR3 nucleotides read TGTGCCAGCAGCCGCCGGGACAGGGACAGAACACTGGTGACCGGGGAGCTGTTTTTT. The V call is TRBV7-9, the J call TRBJ2-2, with TRBD1 matching over 9 bases. Per the germline V gene, CDR1 is SEHNR and CDR2 is FQNEAQ (reference sequence). There are 19 residues in the CDR3. With 5 bases clipped from V and 5 bases from J, the junction kept 18 bases outside the gene matches.

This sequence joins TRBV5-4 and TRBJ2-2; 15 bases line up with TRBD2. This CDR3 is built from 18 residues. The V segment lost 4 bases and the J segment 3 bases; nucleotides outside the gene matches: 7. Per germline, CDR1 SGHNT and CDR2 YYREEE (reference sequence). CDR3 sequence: CASSPGTSGRSYTGELFF. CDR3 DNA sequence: TGTGCCAGCAGCCCAGGGACTAGCGGGAGGAGTTACACCGGGGAGCTGTTTTTT.

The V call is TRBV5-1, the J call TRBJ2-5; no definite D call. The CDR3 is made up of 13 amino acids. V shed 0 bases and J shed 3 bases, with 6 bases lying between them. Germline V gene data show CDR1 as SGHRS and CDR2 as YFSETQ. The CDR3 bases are TGCGCCAGCAGCTTGGGCGGAGAAGAGACCCAGTACTTC. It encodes CASSLGGEETQYF.

CDR3 nucleotide sequence: TGTGCCAGCAGCGTAGAGGGACAGGGGGCTGGGGAGCAGTTCTTC. It is translated as CASSVEGQGAGEQFF. The V call is TRBV9, the J call TRBJ2-1; 12 bases are a match to TRBD1. The CDR3 loop spans 15 amino acids. CDR1 is SGDLS and CDR2 is YYNGEE in the germline V gene. V was clipped by 0 bases and J by 10 bases; unmatched bases: 5.

The chain's CDR3 is CASSQAGVHEQYF. CDR3 bases: TGTGCCAGCAGCCAAGCCGGGGTCCACGAGCAGTACTTC. The chain carries TRBV14 and TRBJ2-7, with a possible D match to TRBD2 (5 bases). V lost 1 base and J 5 bases, leaving 9 bases between the germline ends. CDR1 and CDR2 (germline): SGHDN, FVKESK. The CDR3 runs to 13 residues.

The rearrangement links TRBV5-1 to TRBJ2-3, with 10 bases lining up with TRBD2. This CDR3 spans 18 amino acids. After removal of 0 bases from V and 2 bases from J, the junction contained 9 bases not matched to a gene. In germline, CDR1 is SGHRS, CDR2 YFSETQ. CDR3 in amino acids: CASSLGLAGLRTTDTQYF. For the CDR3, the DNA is TGCGCCAGCAGCTTGGGACTAGCGGGTCTGCGAACCACAGATACGCAGTATTTT.

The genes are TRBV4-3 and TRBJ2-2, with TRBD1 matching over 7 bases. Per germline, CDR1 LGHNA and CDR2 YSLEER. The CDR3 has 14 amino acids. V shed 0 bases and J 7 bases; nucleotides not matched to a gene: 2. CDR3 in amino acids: CASSQEGGVGELFF. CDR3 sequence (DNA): TGCGCCAGCAGCCAAGAAGGGGGCGTCGGGGAGCTGTTTTTT.

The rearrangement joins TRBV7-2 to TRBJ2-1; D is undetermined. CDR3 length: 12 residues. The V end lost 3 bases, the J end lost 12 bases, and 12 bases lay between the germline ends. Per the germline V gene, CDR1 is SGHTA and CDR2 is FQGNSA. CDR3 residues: CASSFLQSPQFF. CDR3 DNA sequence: TGTGCCAGCAGCTTCTTACAGTCTCCGCAGTTCTTC. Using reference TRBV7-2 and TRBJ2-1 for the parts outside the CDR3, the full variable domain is GAGVSQSPSNKVTEKGKDVELRCDPISGHTALYWYRQSLGQGLEFLIYFQGNSAPDKSGLPSDRFSAERTGGSVSTLTIQRTQQEDSAVYLCASSFLQSPQFFGPGTRLTVL.

The CDR3 protein is CASTPDIMNTEAFF. The CDR3 DNA reads as TGTGCCAGCACCCCGGACATTATGAACACTGAAGCTTTCTTT. This chain uses TRBV6-6 with TRBJ1-1, with D maybe TRBD1 (5 bases). Germline V lookup: CDR1 MNHNY, CDR2 SVGAGI (reference sequence). Trimming stripped 7 bases from V and 0 bases from J, with 12 bases between. The CDR3 runs 14 residues.

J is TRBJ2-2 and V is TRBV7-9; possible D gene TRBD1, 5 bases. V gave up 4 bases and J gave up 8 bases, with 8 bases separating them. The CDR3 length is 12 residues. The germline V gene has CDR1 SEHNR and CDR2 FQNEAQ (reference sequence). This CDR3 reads CASSWGVGELFF. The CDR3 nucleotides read TGTGCCAGCAGCTGGGGCGTAGGGGAGCTGTTTTTT.

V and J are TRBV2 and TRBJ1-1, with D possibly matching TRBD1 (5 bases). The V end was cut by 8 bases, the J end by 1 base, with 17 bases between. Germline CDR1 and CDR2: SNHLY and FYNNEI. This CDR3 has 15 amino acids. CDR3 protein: CASHLERGGNTEAFF. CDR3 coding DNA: TGTGCCAGCCATCTTGAAAGGGGTGGGAACACTGAAGCTTTCTTT.

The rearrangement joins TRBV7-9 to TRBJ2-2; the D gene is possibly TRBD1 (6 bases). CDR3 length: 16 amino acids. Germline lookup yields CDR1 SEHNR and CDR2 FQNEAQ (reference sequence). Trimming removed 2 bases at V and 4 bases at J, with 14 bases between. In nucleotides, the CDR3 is TGTGCCAGCAGCTTACCATTGGACAGCTTCACCGGGGAGCTGTTTTTT. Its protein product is CASSLPLDSFTGELFF.

CDR3 in amino acids: CASSDQRNYGYTF. The DNA for the CDR3 is TGCGCCAGCAGCGACCAGCGGAACTATGGCTACACCTTC. This chain connects TRBV4-3 to TRBJ1-2; D unresolved. The germline V gene has CDR1 LGHNA and CDR2 YSLEER. The V gene lost 5 bases and the J gene lost 2 bases, with 9 bases spanning the gap. CDR3 length: 13 residues.

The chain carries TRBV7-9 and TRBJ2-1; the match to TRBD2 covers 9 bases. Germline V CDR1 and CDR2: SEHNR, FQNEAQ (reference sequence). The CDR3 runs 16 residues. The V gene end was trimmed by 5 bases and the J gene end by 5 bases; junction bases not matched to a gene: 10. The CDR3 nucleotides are TGTGCCAGCAGCCAGGTCGGCGGGAGGGCCCACAATGAGCAGTTCTTC. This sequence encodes CASSQVGGRAHNEQFF. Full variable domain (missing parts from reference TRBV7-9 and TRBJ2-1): DTGVSQNPRHKITKRGQNVTFRCDPISEHNRLYWYRQTLGQGPEFLTYFQNEAQLEKSRLLSDRFSAERPKGSFSTLEIQRTEQGDSAMYLCASSQVGGRAHNEQFFGPGTRLTVL.

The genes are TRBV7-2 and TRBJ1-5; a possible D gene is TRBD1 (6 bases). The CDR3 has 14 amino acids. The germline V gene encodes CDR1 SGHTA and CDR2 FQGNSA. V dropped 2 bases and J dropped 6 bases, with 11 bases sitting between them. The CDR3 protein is CASSLHRDIQPQHF. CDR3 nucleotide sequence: TGTGCCAGCAGCTTACACCGGGACATTCAGCCCCAGCATTTT.

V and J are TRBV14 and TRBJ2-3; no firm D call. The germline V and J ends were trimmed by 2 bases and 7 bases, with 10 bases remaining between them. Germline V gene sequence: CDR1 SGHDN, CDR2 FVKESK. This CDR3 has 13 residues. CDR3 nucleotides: TGTGCCAGCAGCCAATTTTTCCCTCATACGCAGTATTTT. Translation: CASSQFFPHTQYF.

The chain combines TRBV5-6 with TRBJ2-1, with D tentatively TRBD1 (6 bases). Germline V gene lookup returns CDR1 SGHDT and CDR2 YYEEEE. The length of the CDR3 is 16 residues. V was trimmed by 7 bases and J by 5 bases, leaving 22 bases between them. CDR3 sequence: CASSDEPGHDNNEQFF. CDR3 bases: TGTGCCAGCTCGGATGAACCGGGACATGACAACAATGAGCAGTTCTTC.

As DNA, the CDR3 is TGCGCCAGCAGCCAAGACTCCTTGCAGCCCCAGCATTTT. Amino acid sequence: CASSQDSLQPQHF. The chain joins TRBV4-3 to TRBJ1-5; the D is unclear. The CDR3 is 13 amino acids. Trimming pared 0 bases from V and 7 bases from J, leaving 7 bases between. CDR1 LGHNA and CDR2 YSLEER come from the germline V gene.

The CDR3 loop reads CASSLGGPNEQYF. The CDR3 DNA follows: TGTGCCAGCTCACTGGGGGGACCCAACGAGCAGTACTTC. The V and J genes are TRBV27 and TRBJ2-7, with a tentative D call TRBD2 (6 bases). Germline V gene sequence: CDR1 MNHEY, CDR2 SMNVEV (reference sequence). This CDR3 comprises 13 residues. The V gene lost 8 bases and the J gene lost 5 bases, with 16 bases spanning the gap.

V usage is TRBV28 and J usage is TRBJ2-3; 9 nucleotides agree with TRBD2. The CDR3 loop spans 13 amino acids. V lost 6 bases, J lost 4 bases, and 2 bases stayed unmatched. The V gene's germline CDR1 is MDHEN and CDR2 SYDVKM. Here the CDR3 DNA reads TGTGCCAGCAGGCTAGCGGGGCCAGATACGCAGTATTTT. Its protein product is CASRLAGPDTQYF.

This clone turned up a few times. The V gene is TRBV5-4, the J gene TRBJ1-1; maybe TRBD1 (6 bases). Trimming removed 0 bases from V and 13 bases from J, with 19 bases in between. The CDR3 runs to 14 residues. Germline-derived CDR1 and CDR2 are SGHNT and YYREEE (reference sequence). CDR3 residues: CASSLDLAGEGDFF. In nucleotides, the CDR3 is TGTGCCAGCAGCTTGGATTTGGCGGGGGAGGGGGATTTCTTT.

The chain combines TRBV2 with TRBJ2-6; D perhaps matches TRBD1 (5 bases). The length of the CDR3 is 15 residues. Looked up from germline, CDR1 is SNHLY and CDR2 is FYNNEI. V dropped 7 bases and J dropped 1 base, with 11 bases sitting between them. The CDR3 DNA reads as TGTGCCAGCATAAGGGGCCTTTCTGGGGCCAACGTCCTGACTTTC. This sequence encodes CASIRGLSGANVLTF. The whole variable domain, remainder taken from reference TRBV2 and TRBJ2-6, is EPEVTQTPSHQVTQMGQEVILRCVPISNHLYFYWYRQILGQKVEFLVSFYNNEISEKSEIFDDQFSVERPDGSNFTLKIRSTKLEDSAMYFCASIRGLSGANVLTFGAGSRLTVL.

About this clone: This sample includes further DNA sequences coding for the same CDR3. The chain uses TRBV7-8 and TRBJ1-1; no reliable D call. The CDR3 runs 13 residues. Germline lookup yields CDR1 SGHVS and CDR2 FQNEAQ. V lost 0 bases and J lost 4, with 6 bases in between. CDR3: CASSLAPGTEAFF. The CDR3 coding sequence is TGTGCCAGCAGCTTAGCGCCAGGCACTGAAGCTTTCTTT. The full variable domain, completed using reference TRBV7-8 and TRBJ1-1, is GAGVSQSPRYKVAKRGQDVALRCDPISGHVSLFWYQQALGQGPEFLTYFQNEAQLDKSGLPSDRFFAERPEGSVSTLKIQRTQQEDSAVYLCASSLAPGTEAFFGQGTRLTVV.

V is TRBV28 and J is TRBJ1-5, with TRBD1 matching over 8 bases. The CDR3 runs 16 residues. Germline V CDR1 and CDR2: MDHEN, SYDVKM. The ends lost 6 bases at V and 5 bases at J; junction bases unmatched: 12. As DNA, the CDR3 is TGTGCCAGCAGCACCACCTCAGGGGGCGCATATCAGCCCCAGCATTTT. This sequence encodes CASSTTSGGAYQPQHF.

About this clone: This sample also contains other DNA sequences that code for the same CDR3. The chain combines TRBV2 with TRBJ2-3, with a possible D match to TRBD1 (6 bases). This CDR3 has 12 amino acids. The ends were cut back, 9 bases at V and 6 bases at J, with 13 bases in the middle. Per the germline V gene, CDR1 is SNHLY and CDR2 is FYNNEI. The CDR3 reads CASGQSTDTQYF. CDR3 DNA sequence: TGTGCCAGTGGACAGTCCACGGATACGCAGTATTTT.